A single sample is the source of the 5 T cell receptor beta chains below, sequenced in a study of control samples from healthy donors and cancer patients (dated by TCRdb to the early 2020s). Receptors were amplified or captured by the immunoSEQ multiplex PCR assay. Here the immuneACCESS table is served through TCRdb, limited to in-frame sequences with V and J called. Missing clones are a known gap in these copies; in checked studies unresolved V genes cover under half, and the rest lacks a known reason. Within this sample are roughly 130,000 clones, with roughly 91% of them counted one time only. 1.7% of the sample lies in the top ten. Specimen: PBMCs. These receptors were obtained from a man aged 50-60 years with head and neck cancer.

The chain recombines TRBV27 with TRBJ1-1, with a tentative D call TRBD1 (5 bases). The CDR3 is made up of 15 amino acids. The germline V and J ends were trimmed by 6 bases and 2 bases, with 16 bases remaining between them. Germline CDR1 reads MNHEY; CDR2 reads SMNVEV (reference sequence). The DNA for the CDR3 is TGTGCCAGCAGCTTAATCGGCCAGGGAAACACTGAAGCTTTCTTT. This encodes CASSLIGQGNTEAFF.

V gene TRBV27 combines with J gene TRBJ2-3, with D unresolved. Looked up from germline, CDR1 is MNHEY and CDR2 is SMNVEV (reference sequence). This CDR3 is 12 amino acids long. V lost 5 bases and J 4 bases, leaving 7 bases between the germline ends. The chain's CDR3 is CASSPTSDTQYF. CDR3 DNA: TGTGCCAGCAGTCCGACATCAGATACGCAGTATTTT.

The rearrangement uses TRBV4-3 and TRBJ1-3, with D possibly matching TRBD1 (5 bases). Trimming took 1 base from V and 4 from J, leaving 14 bases between them. The CDR3 length is 16 residues. Germline CDR1 LGHNA, CDR2 YSLEER. CDR3 amino acids: CASSQAPGGDGNTIYF. CDR3 nucleotide sequence: TGCGCCAGCAGCCAAGCCCCGGGGGGGGACGGAAACACCATATATTTT.

The CDR3 DNA reads TGTGCCAGCAGCGTCCAATGGGTGGATACGCAGTATTTT. This gives the protein CASSVQWVDTQYF. The rearrangement joins TRBV9 to TRBJ2-3, with D unresolved. The CDR3 extends over 13 amino acids. V dropped 2 bases and J dropped 6 bases, with 10 bases sitting between them. CDR1 is SGDLS, CDR2 YYNGEE, per germline.

V is TRBV28 and J is TRBJ2-2, with D maybe TRBD2 (5 bases). Between the trimmed V and J ends, which lost 8 bases and 1 base, there was a span of 8 bases. The germline V gene has CDR1 MDHEN and CDR2 SYDVKM. The CDR3 runs to 13 residues. CDR3 in amino acids: CASLGKNTGELFF. Here the CDR3 DNA reads TGTGCCAGCCTCGGGAAGAACACCGGGGAGCTGTTTTTT.